The 22 T cell receptor beta chains presented below share a single source sample, sequenced in a study of blood T cell repertoires in COVID-19. Clones were read by immunoSEQ multiplex PCR, and TCRdb kept only the in-frame ones, dropping some. The sample holds about 260,000 clones; approximately 89% are singletons and the top ten take about 2.1%. Sequencing input: peripheral blood. These receptors were collected from a woman in her fifties or sixties with acute or convalescent COVID-19.

The rearrangement links TRBV19 to TRBJ1-2, with 8 bases fitting TRBD1. Germline CDR1 is LNHDA and CDR2 is SQIVND (reference sequence). CDR3 length equals 16 residues. V lost 0 bases, J lost 3 bases, and 6 bases stayed unmatched. The CDR3 DNA reads as TGTGCCAGTAGTATAGATCTGAGACAGGGGCACTATGGCTACACCTTC. This encodes CASSIDLRQGHYGYTF.

The chain combines TRBV9 with TRBJ1-4; 8 bases are shared with TRBD1. Per germline, CDR1 SGDLS and CDR2 YYNGEE. This CDR3 contains 15 residues. With 3 bases clipped from V and 3 bases from J, the junction kept 4 bases outside the gene matches. The CDR3 region is CASSASGGANEKLFF. Written as DNA, the CDR3 is TGTGCCAGCAGCGCCTCAGGGGGCGCTAATGAAAAACTGTTTTTT.

This chain links TRBV5-1 with TRBJ2-5; D possibly corresponds to TRBD1 (6 bases). V was pared by 4 bases and J by 5 bases, with 21 bases between. The CDR3 has 16 amino acids. The germline V gene has CDR1 SGHRS and CDR2 YFSETQ. CDR3 loop: CASSGSTAGEWETQYF. The CDR3 DNA is TGCGCCAGCAGCGGGTCGACTGCAGGGGAATGGGAGACCCAGTACTTC. The complete variable domain, with remaining parts taken from reference TRBV5-1 and TRBJ2-5, reads KAGVTQTPRYLIKTRGQQVTLSCSPISGHRSVSWYQQTPGQGLQFLFEYFSETQRNKGNFPGRFSGRQFSNSRSEMNVSTLELGDSALYLCASSGSTAGEWETQYFGPGTRLLVL.

The chain joins TRBV15 to TRBJ1-3; TRBD1 matches 7 bases. V gave up 6 bases and J gave up 4 bases; unmatched junction bases: 3. The CDR3 is 13 residues long. In germline, CDR1 is LNHNV, CDR2 YYDKDF (reference sequence). The CDR3 region has the DNA TGTGCCACCAGTAAGGGGGCCGGAAACACCATATATTTT. It specifies CATSKGAGNTIYF. Looking up the rest from reference TRBV15 and TRBJ1-3 gives the full variable domain: DAMVIQNPRYQVTQFGKPVTLSCSQTLNHNVMYWYQQKSSQAPKLLFHYYDKDFNNEADTPDNFQSRRPNTSFCFLDIRSPGLGDTAMYLCATSKGAGNTIYFGEGSWLTVV.

The chain links TRBV4-2 to TRBJ2-3; 8 nucleotides agree with TRBD2. The CDR3 totals 21 residues. The V segment lost 2 bases and the J segment 2 bases; nucleotides outside the gene matches: 21. The germline V gene encodes CDR1 LGHNA and CDR2 YNFKEQ. The CDR3 DNA is TGTGCCAGCAGCCAATTAATACTAGCGGATTTGAAGGAAAGGTACACAGATACGCAGTATTTT. It codes for CASSQLILADLKERYTDTQYF.

Note on this clone: Other DNA sequences in the sample encode the same CDR3. The genes are TRBV7-9 and TRBJ2-1; 7 nucleotides match TRBD2. The CDR3 length is 16 residues. Trimming took 3 bases from V and 0 from J; bases not matched to a gene: 5. Germline-derived CDR1 and CDR2 are SEHNR and FQNEAQ (reference sequence). The CDR3 DNA follows: TGTGCCAGCAGCTTGTCTTTAGCGGGCTCCTACAATGAGCAGTTCTTC. It yields the protein CASSLSLAGSYNEQFF. Filled out from reference TRBV7-9 and TRBJ2-1, the complete variable domain reads DTGVSQNPRHKITKRGQNVTFRCDPISEHNRLYWYRQTLGQGPEFLTYFQNEAQLEKSRLLSDRFSAERPKGSFSTLEIQRTEQGDSAMYLCASSLSLAGSYNEQFFGPGTRLTVL.

This clone has more than one count but fewer than ten. This chain links TRBV5-8 with TRBJ1-2; D ambiguous. Trimming took off 7 bases at V and 0 bases at J, with 13 bases between the two ends. CDR1 SGHTS and CDR2 YDEGEE come from the germline V gene. There are 14 residues in the CDR3. DNA of the CDR3: TGTGCCAGCCGGTATCCTCCCACTAACTATGGCTACACCTTC. This translates into CASRYPPTNYGYTF.

CDR3 protein: CASSESGGAGSANEKLFF. The CDR3 DNA is TGTGCCAGCAGTGAGAGTGGAGGGGCGGGCTCGGCTAATGAAAAACTGTTTTTT. The chain combines TRBV6-1 with TRBJ1-4; a weak D match, TRBD1 (5 bases). From germline, CDR1 is MNHNS and CDR2 SASEGT. V gave up 3 bases and J gave up 3 bases, with 20 bases separating them. The CDR3 sequence is 18 residues long.

The rearrangement joins TRBV5-6 to TRBJ2-5, with TRBD1 matching 8 bases. Germline assignment: CDR1 SGHDT and CDR2 YYEEEE. Trimming took 4 bases from V and 4 from J; bases not matched to a gene: 3. This CDR3 comprises 13 residues. The CDR3 DNA sequence: TGTGCCAGCAGCGGAGACAGGGGAGAGACCCAGTACTTC. Residues: CASSGDRGETQYF. Full variable domain (outside the CDR3, taken from reference TRBV5-6 and TRBJ2-5): DAGVTQSPTHLIKTRGQQVTLRCSPKSGHDTVSWYQQALGQGPQFIFQYYEEEERQRGNFPDRFSGHQFPNYSSELNVNALLLGDSALYLCASSGDRGETQYFGPGTRLLVL.

V usage is TRBV7-9 and J usage is TRBJ2-3, with D perhaps TRBD1 (6 bases). V dropped 5 bases and J dropped 5 bases, with 8 bases sitting between them. The CDR3 sequence is 12 residues long. Germline CDR1 and CDR2: SEHNR and FQNEAQ (reference sequence). CDR3: CASSPTGDTQYF. The CDR3 DNA sequence: TGTGCCAGCAGCCCGACAGGAGATACGCAGTATTTT.

This CDR3 is CAISVDSYYGYTF. CDR3 bases: TGTGCCATCAGCGTGGACAGCTACTATGGCTACACCTTC. The chain links TRBV10-3 to TRBJ1-2, with D possibly matching TRBD1 (6 bases). CDR3 length: 13 amino acids. Germline CDR1 reads ENHRY; CDR2 reads SYGVKD. V was clipped by 6 bases and J by 3 bases, with 11 bases between them.

The chain employs TRBV7-8 and TRBJ1-3; no clear D. The CDR3 is 15 residues long. V was pared by 2 bases and J by 0 bases, with 8 bases between. CDR1 SGHVS and CDR2 FQNEAQ come from the germline V gene. CDR3: CASSLLHNSGNTIYF. The CDR3, as DNA: TGTGCCAGCAGCTTACTCCACAACTCTGGAAACACCATATATTTT. The full variable domain, in which reference TRBV7-8 and TRBJ1-3 provide the parts outside the CDR3, is GAGVSQSPRYKVAKRGQDVALRCDPISGHVSLFWYQQALGQGPEFLTYFQNEAQLDKSGLPSDRFFAERPEGSVSTLKIQRTQQEDSAVYLCASSLLHNSGNTIYFGEGSWLTVV.

This clone was found a few times. V gene TRBV3-1 (or the pseudogene TRBV3-2) combines with J gene TRBJ1-1; a possible D gene is TRBD1 (5 bases). Germline CDR1 LGHDT, CDR2 YNNKEL (reference sequence). This CDR3 is 16 amino acids long. Trimming stripped 1 base from V and 5 bases from J, with 17 bases between. The CDR3 reads CASSQGGGGRGTEAFF. For the CDR3, the DNA is TGTGCCAGCAGCCAAGGCGGCGGGGGGAGAGGAACTGAAGCTTTCTTT.

V and J are TRBV6-5 and TRBJ2-7, with 8 bases identical to TRBD1. The CDR3 is made up of 13 amino acids. The germline gives CDR1 MNHEY, CDR2 SVGAGI. Losses at the gene ends were 10 bases for V and 5 bases for J; bases not matched to a gene: 10. The CDR3 DNA is TGTGCCACCTCCTGGGACAGGTTGAACGAGCAGTACTTC. Its translation is CATSWDRLNEQYF.

This clone was seen many times. CDR3 region: CASSHTGAGGYTF. Written as DNA, the CDR3 is TGTGCCAGCAGCCACACAGGGGCCGGTGGCTACACCTTC. The V gene is TRBV4-2, the J gene TRBJ1-2; 7 bases fit TRBD1. The CDR3 has 13 amino acids. V shed 3 bases and J 7 bases; nucleotides not matched to a gene: 5. Germline lookup yields CDR1 LGHNA and CDR2 YNFKEQ.

V is TRBV5-1 and J is TRBJ2-5; TRBD2 is a possible D gene (5 bases). The CDR3 spans 14 residues. CDR1 is SGHRS and CDR2 is YFSETQ in the germline V gene. Trimming stripped 4 bases from V and 2 bases from J, with 12 bases between. Here the CDR3 reads CASSERTYQETQYF. The CDR3 region has the DNA TGCGCCAGCAGCGAACGGACTTATCAAGAGACCCAGTACTTC.

This chain connects TRBV27 to TRBJ1-1; D might be TRBD1 (6 bases). CDR1 MNHEY and CDR2 SMNVEV come from the germline V gene (reference sequence). V gave up 3 bases and J gave up 4 bases, with 9 bases separating them. The CDR3 extends over 13 amino acids. CDR3 in amino acids: CASSFKQGTEAFF. CDR3 nucleotides: TGTGCCAGCAGTTTTAAACAGGGCACTGAAGCTTTCTTT.

The CDR3 sequence is CASLGGINSPLHF. CDR3 sequence (DNA): TGTGCCAGCCTCGGAGGGATCAATTCACCCCTCCACTTT. The chain joins TRBV28 to TRBJ1-6; D uncertain. CDR3 size: 13 residues. Germline V gene sequence: CDR1 MDHEN, CDR2 SYDVKM. The V gene lost 8 bases and the J gene lost 7 bases, with 12 bases spanning the gap.

V usage is TRBV7-3 and J usage is TRBJ2-7; 8 positions match TRBD2. The ends lost 6 bases at V and 0 bases at J; junction bases unmatched: 4. This CDR3 contains 14 residues. Germline CDR1 SGHTA, CDR2 FQGTGA. CDR3 protein: CASSPGGVSYEQYF. CDR3 DNA sequence: TGTGCCAGCAGTCCCGGGGGGGTCTCCTACGAGCAGTACTTC. Together with reference TRBV7-3 and TRBJ2-7, the CDR3 gives the full variable domain: GAGVSQTPSNKVTEKGKYVELRCDPISGHTALYWYRQSLGQGPEFLIYFQGTGAADDSGLPNDRFFAVRPEGSVSTLKIQRTERGDSAVYLCASSPGGVSYEQYFGPGTRLTVT.

The V call is TRBV15, the J call TRBJ2-1; D may be TRBD1 (5 bases). V was shortened by 3 bases and J by 3 bases, with 12 bases between the two germline ends. CDR3 size: 15 residues. Germline V gives CDR1 LNHNV, CDR2 YYDKDF (reference sequence). CDR3 DNA: TGTGCCACCAGCAGTTCATTACAGGACTACAATGAGCAGTTCTTC. This codes for CATSSSLQDYNEQFF.

This chain's CDR3 is CASSLVAGPSEKLFF. The CDR3 DNA sequence: TGCGCCAGCAGCTTGGTCGCGGGGCCTAGTGAAAAACTGTTTTTT. V and J are TRBV5-1 and TRBJ1-4; perhaps TRBD1 as D (5 bases). V lost 0 bases and J lost 7, with 13 bases in between. This CDR3 has 15 amino acids. The germline CDR1 and CDR2 sequences are SGHRS and YFSETQ.

The chain couples TRBV3-1 (or the pseudogene TRBV3-2) to TRBJ1-2; 7 nucleotides line up with TRBD1. Germline assignment: CDR1 LGHDT and CDR2 YNNKEL (reference sequence). V gave up 4 bases and J gave up 6 bases; unmatched junction bases: 11. The CDR3 covers 15 residues. This CDR3 is CASSPTDRENDGYTF. The CDR3 DNA reads TGTGCCAGCAGCCCAACTGACAGGGAAAATGATGGCTACACCTTC.